The sequence of this TCR beta chain was determined in a study of response to subunit inactivated influenza vaccine listed by TCRdb under 2018. About the full investigation: Deep quantitative profiling of the T cell receptor repertoire was used in the study to follow responses to a trivalent subunit inactivated influenza vaccine.

This clonotype was found a few times. The antigen it recognizes is unknown. Base qualities are not recorded, but no much larger clone differs from it by a single base. The library was made by RT-PCR. Instrument used: Illumina HiSeq 2500. TCRdb reworked the public reads: Q25 trimming with fastp, MiXCR clone assembly, productive beta chains retained. Each record represents a unique CDR3 protein, reported with the most common genes and DNA among its rows. The sample profile shows hundreds of thousands of distinct CDR3 sequences; approximately 14% of them were found once. The ten largest clonotypes hold 5.5% to 7% of the sample. Overall study results and their limits: The authors proposed that each seasonal influenza vaccination may bring in only a limited number of new T cells.

The CDR3 has 16 amino acids, counting the end cysteine and phenylalanine. CDR3 DNA is the only sequence kept; it has 48 bases, read in frame from the first base. Based on the germline V gene (reference sequence), the CDR1 and CDR2 sequences are MNHEY and SMNVEV. V drops 2 bases and J drops 6 bases, leaving 18 bases in between. The material sequenced was PBMCs from blood, taken less than 15 days before vaccination. This receptor was obtained from a man aged 45-65 years who received an inactivated influenza vaccine. Donor details come from another sample of the same person, matched by shared clones. This sequence uses TRBV27 and TRBJ2-3, with a weak D call of TRBD2 (7 bases match). The nucleotide sequence reads TGTGCCAGCAGTTTAGTCGGCGGGAGAGGGGGGGATACGCAGTATTTT. This translates into CASSLVGGRGGDTQYF.